The text below deals with one TCR beta chain. Its target antigen remains unknown. No base qualities exist here, and no much larger clone lies one base off it. In Seattle, one collaborating source enrolled patients while the infection was active and tracked those patients longitudinally over the course of disease. Each collaborating institution followed its own protocols to collect whole blood in K2EDTA tubes. For TCRbeta analysis, collaborators shipped samples in one of three forms: frozen whole blood, isolated PBMCs, or DNA extracted from either of those sample types. The source of the sample is a study of blood T cell repertoires in COVID-19 (dated by TCRdb to 2019 to 2021). Study-level background: Samples from collaborators originated in the United States, Italy and Spain and spanned both the acute and convalescent phases of COVID-19. The material from the prospective study consisted of cDNA or gDNA derived from T cells, B-cell-depleted T cells, or PBMCs. Deeply sampled blood TCRbeta repertoires from subjects exposed to, actively infected with, or recovered from COVID-19 were included in the dataset. The repertoires were released in a freely available public database meant as a resource for research on the immune response to SARS-CoV-2. The samples were drawn from the first 160 participants of the ongoing ImmuneRACE study and from 950 to 1,500 subjects provided by 6 global collaborators. Nearly every sample came with metadata listing a de-identified subject ID, COVID-19 status, age in years and sex. Where available, HLA class I and class II types were obtained from metadata supplied by the sample provider rather than from assay-based typing.

The immunoSEQ Assay, a bias-controlled multiplex PCR, was used to amplify TCRbeta CDR3 regions from genomic DNA. The authors processed their data as follows. Within the assay, amplification of reference gene primers was used to estimate how many nucleated cells each sample contained. To quantify the absolute abundance of each unique TCRbeta CDR3 rearrangement, sequence reads were collapsed and filtered. Productive Simpson clonality was computed per sample as the square root of Simpson's diversity index over productive rearrangements. TCRdb obtained this table from immuneACCESS and retained in-frame rearrangements with V and J assigned. These tables miss some clones; where compared with another copy, unresolved V genes account for less than half of the shortfall, and the remainder is unexplained. V, J and clone size were drawn from that table, and D and trimming were deduced from the DNA. For this sample there are about 230,000 clones; 83% appear just once. The ten largest clones represent around 1.3% of the sample.

Broad study findings and their caveats: How much clinical and demographic metadata was included differed by source and by participant, and the metadata was provided uncurated.

V ends up 0 bases short and J 4 bases short, with an unmatched junction base count of 4. The CDR3 numbers 15 residues from cysteine through phenylalanine. Left in the record is the CDR3 DNA by itself, 45 bases read in frame from the first base. Reading the germline V gene (reference sequence) gives CDR1 SGHNT and CDR2 YYREEE. Here the chain combines TRBV5-4 and TRBJ2-5; 9 junctional bases match TRBD2. The material sequenced was peripheral blood. The sequence was obtained from a woman in her twenties or thirties with COVID-19, enrolled during active disease. In nucleotide form, the sequence is TGTGCCAGCAGCTTGGCGCGGGGGGGCGGAGAGACCCAGTACTTC. This yields the protein CASSLARGGGETQYF.